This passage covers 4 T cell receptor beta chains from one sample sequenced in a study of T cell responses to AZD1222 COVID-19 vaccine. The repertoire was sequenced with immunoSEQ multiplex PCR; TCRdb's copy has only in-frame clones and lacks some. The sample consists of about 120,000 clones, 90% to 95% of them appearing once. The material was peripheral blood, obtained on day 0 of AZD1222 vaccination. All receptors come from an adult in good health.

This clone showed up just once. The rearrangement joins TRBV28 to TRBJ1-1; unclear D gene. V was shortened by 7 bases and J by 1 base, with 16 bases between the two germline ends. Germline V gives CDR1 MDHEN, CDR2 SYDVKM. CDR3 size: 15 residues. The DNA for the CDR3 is TGTGCCAGCAATAGAGTGGATTTGGAGAACACTGAAGCTTTCTTT. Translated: CASNRVDLENTEAFF. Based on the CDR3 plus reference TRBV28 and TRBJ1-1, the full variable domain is DVKVTQSSRYLVKRTGEKVFLECVQDMDHENMFWYRQDPGLGLRLIYFSYDVKMKEKGDIPEGYSVSREKKERFSLILESASTNQTSMYLCASNRVDLENTEAFFGQGTRLTVV.

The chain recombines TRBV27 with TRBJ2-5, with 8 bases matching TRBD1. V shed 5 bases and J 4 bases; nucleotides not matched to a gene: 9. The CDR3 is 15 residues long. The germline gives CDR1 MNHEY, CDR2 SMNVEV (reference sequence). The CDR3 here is CASSSRGLGGETQYF. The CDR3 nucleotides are TGTGCCAGCAGTAGCAGGGGGCTCGGGGGAGAGACCCAGTACTTC.

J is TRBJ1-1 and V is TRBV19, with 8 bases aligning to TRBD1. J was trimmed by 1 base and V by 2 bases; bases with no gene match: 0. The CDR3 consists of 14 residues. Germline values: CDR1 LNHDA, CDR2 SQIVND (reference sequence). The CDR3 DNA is TGTGCCAGTAGTATACAGGGGGCGAACACTGAAGCTTTCTTT. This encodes CASSIQGANTEAFF. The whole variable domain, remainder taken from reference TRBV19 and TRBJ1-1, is DGGITQSPKYLFRKEGQNVTLSCEQNLNHDAMYWYRQDPGQGLRLIYYSQIVNDFQKGDIAEGYSVSREKKESFPLTVTSAQKNPTAFYLCASSIQGANTEAFFGQGTRLTVV.

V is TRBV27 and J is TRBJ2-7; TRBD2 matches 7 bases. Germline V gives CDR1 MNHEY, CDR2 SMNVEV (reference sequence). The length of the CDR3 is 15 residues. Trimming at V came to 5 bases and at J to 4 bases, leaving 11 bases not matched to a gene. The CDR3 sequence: CASSNASGRKYEQYF. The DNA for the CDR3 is TGTGCCAGCAGTAATGCTAGCGGAAGAAAATACGAGCAGTACTTC.